The 26 T cell receptor beta chains presented below share a single source sample, sequenced in a study of shared clonotypes between healthy human individuals. Assay used: immunoSEQ multiplex PCR; TCRdb lists only in-frame clones, some missing. This repertoire shows 950,000 to 1,100,000 clones, under 80% found once; its top ten account for approximately 1.5%. The sequencing input was memory CD4+ T cells sorted from blood. Described subset: CD45RA-negative fraction. The receptors shown here come from a man aged 18 to 30 in good health.

V and J are TRBV30 and TRBJ1-3, with unresolved D. The V end lost 4 bases, the J end lost 1 base, and 5 bases lay between the germline ends. This CDR3 comprises 12 residues. Germline CDR1 is GTSNPN and CDR2 is SVGIG (reference sequence). CDR3: CAWIGSGNTIYF. Written as DNA, the CDR3 is TGTGCCTGGATAGGATCTGGAAACACCATATATTTT.

The J gene is TRBJ2-1, the V gene TRBV19; 8 positions match TRBD2. This CDR3 contains 14 residues. The V and J ends lost 3 bases and 4 bases, in that order; junction bases with no gene match: 2. From germline, CDR1 is LNHDA and CDR2 SQIVND (reference sequence). CDR3 sequence (DNA): TGTGCCAGTAGTATGGGGACTAGATACAATGAGCAGTTCTTC. Protein product: CASSMGTRYNEQFF.

This clone has just one count. The chain combines TRBV6-1 with TRBJ2-3; no clear D gene. The CDR3 totals 14 residues. Germline CDR1 reads MNHNS; CDR2 reads SASEGT. Trimming removed 8 bases from V and 2 bases from J, with 14 bases in between. CDR3: CASVRAEATDTQYF. DNA for the CDR3: TGTGCCAGCGTTCGGGCAGAAGCCACAGATACGCAGTATTTT.

This clone has only a few counts. This chain links TRBV14 with TRBJ1-1; TRBD1 is a possible D gene (5 bases). CDR3 size: 13 residues. Per the germline V gene, CDR1 is SGHDN and CDR2 is FVKESK. V was pared by 0 bases and J by 11 bases, with 13 bases between. CDR3 residues: CASSQDLRGAAFF. As DNA, the CDR3 is TGTGCCAGCAGCCAAGATCTAAGGGGAGCGGCTTTCTTT.

V and J are TRBV28 and TRBJ1-5; a possible D gene is TRBD1 (5 bases). The CDR3 is 15 residues long. Germline V gene lookup returns CDR1 MDHEN and CDR2 SYDVKM. V lost 8 bases, J lost 3 bases, and 17 bases lay in between. As DNA, the CDR3 is TGTGCCAGCGGTGACAGTGTTCCGAACAATCAGCCCCAGCATTTT. This gives the protein CASGDSVPNNQPQHF. Full variable domain (outside the CDR3, taken from reference TRBV28 and TRBJ1-5): DVKVTQSSRYLVKRTGEKVFLECVQDMDHENMFWYRQDPGLGLRLIYFSYDVKMKEKGDIPEGYSVSREKKERFSLILESASTNQTSMYLCASGDSVPNNQPQHFGDGTRLSIL.

This chain joins TRBV5-4 and TRBJ2-2, with 8 nucleotides matching TRBD1. Germline values: CDR1 SGHNT, CDR2 YYREEE (reference sequence). After removal of 5 bases from V and 4 bases from J, the junction contained 7 bases not matched to a gene. The CDR3 consists of 15 residues. CDR3: CASSRFTGGTGELFF. CDR3 nucleotide sequence: TGTGCCAGCAGTAGATTTACAGGGGGCACCGGGGAGCTGTTTTTT. The variable domain in full, completed from reference TRBV5-4 and TRBJ2-2, reads ETGVTQSPTHLIKTRGQQVTLRCSSQSGHNTVSWYQQALGQGPQFIFQYYREEENGRGNFPPRFSGLQFPNYSSELNVNALELDDSALYLCASSRFTGGTGELFFGEGSRLTVL.

This chain connects TRBV2 to TRBJ2-2; D is undetermined. The V end lost 5 bases, the J end lost 1 base, and 8 bases lay between the germline ends. This CDR3 comprises 14 residues. The germline V gene has CDR1 SNHLY and CDR2 FYNNEI. The CDR3 here is CASSRLGNTGELFF. The CDR3 region has the DNA TGTGCCAGCAGTAGGTTAGGGAACACCGGGGAGCTGTTTTTT.

In the case of this clone: One end of the junction does not line up with germline, which may come from a read error. The chain links TRBV19 to TRBJ1-1; possible D gene TRBD1, 6 bases. This CDR3 region has 12 residues. The V gene's germline CDR1 is LNHDA and CDR2 SQIVND (reference sequence). The CDR3: CASGHLNTEAFF. CDR3 sequence (DNA): TGCGCTTCGGGACACTTGAACACTGAAGCTTTCTTT.

The CDR3, as DNA: TGTGCCATCAGTGGCGGGACCGACTCCTACAATGAGCAGTTCTTC. It encodes CAISGGTDSYNEQFF. The V call is TRBV10-3, the J call TRBJ2-1; tentative D call: TRBD2 (6 bases). The CDR3 spans 15 residues. From germline, CDR1 is ENHRY and CDR2 SYGVKD. V was clipped by 4 bases and J by 0 bases, with 10 bases between them.

The chain employs TRBV6-5 and TRBJ1-2; the match to TRBD1 covers 9 bases. The CDR3 contains 15 residues. V trimming: 0 bases; J trimming: 7 bases; junction bases outside the gene matches: 6. CDR1 and CDR2 from the germline V gene are MNHEY and SVGAGI. CDR3 nucleotides: TGTGCCAGCAGTTACTCGGGACAGGGTGTAGTTGGCTACACCTTC. This translates into CASSYSGQGVVGYTF.

This clone has only a few counts. Other DNA sequences in this specimen translate into the identical CDR3. The rearrangement uses TRBV5-1 and TRBJ2-5; D is ambiguous. The CDR3 totals 12 residues. Germline CDR1 SGHRS, CDR2 YFSETQ. With 0 bases removed from V and 2 bases from J, the gap between germline ends came to 2 bases. In DNA form, the CDR3 reads TGCGCCAGCAGCTTGGAGCAAGAGACCCAGTACTTC. Translated: CASSLEQETQYF.

This clone has only a few counts. The chain joins TRBV7-9 to TRBJ1-1; D may be TRBD1 (5 bases). V lost 5 bases and J lost 0, with 10 bases in between. CDR1 is SEHNR, CDR2 FQNEAQ, per germline (reference sequence). This CDR3 has 14 residues. The CDR3 loop reads CASSVDRLNTEAFF. CDR3 DNA: TGTGCCAGCAGCGTAGACAGACTGAACACTGAAGCTTTCTTT.

The J gene is TRBJ1-2, the V gene TRBV28; 8 bases are shared with TRBD1. Trimming took 2 bases from V and 0 from J; bases not matched to a gene: 5. The germline gives CDR1 MDHEN, CDR2 SYDVKM. This CDR3 is 16 amino acids long. CDR3 coding DNA: TGTGCCAGCAGTTTAGGACAGGGCCCTACTAACTATGGCTACACCTTC. Translating it yields CASSLGQGPTNYGYTF.

V is TRBV2 and J is TRBJ2-3; 10 positions match TRBD2. CDR3 size: 15 residues. With 4 bases clipped from V and 6 bases from J, the junction kept 7 bases outside the gene matches. Germline V gene sequence: CDR1 SNHLY, CDR2 FYNNEI. CDR3 sequence reads: CASSGTSGGSDTQYF. Written as DNA, the CDR3 is TGTGCCAGCAGTGGGACTAGCGGCGGTTCGGATACGCAGTATTTT.

This clone has just one count. The CDR3 protein is CASSSGSTYTDTQYF. The CDR3 DNA reads TGTGCCAGCTCCAGCGGGTCAACCTACACAGATACGCAGTATTTT. The V gene is TRBV25-1, the J gene TRBJ2-3, with D perhaps TRBD2 (6 bases). V was pared by 8 bases and J by 2 bases, with 17 bases between. The CDR3 spans 15 residues. CDR1 and CDR2 (germline): MGHDK, SYGVNS.

This clone was recorded at least ten times. Different DNA sequences within this sample yield the same CDR3. The CDR3 bases are TGTGCCTGGAGTGTACCCCCTAGGGAGCAGTACTTC. This gives the protein CAWSVPPREQYF. The rearrangement joins TRBV30 to TRBJ2-7; D ambiguous. Germline values: CDR1 GTSNPN, CDR2 SVGIG (reference sequence). The V and J ends lost 0 bases and 7 bases respectively, with 10 bases between them. This CDR3 spans 12 amino acids.

The chain employs TRBV19 and TRBJ1-5; D perhaps matches TRBD1 (5 bases). The V and J ends lost 3 bases and 8 bases respectively, with 14 bases between them. Germline assignment: CDR1 LNHDA and CDR2 SQIVND (reference sequence). The CDR3 loop spans 14 amino acids. The CDR3 DNA follows: TGTGCCAGTAGTATCAGGGCGGGTGTCGAGCCCCAGCATTTT. Its translation is CASSIRAGVEPQHF.

This clone was detected only once. The chain employs TRBV7-2 and TRBJ2-5; 9 bases map to TRBD1. This CDR3 region has 15 residues. V lost 3 bases, J lost 2 bases, and 4 bases stayed unmatched. CDR1 SGHTA and CDR2 FQGNSA come from the germline V gene. Here the CDR3 DNA reads TGTGCCAGCAGCTTGCAGGGGACAGGGCAAGAGACCCAGTACTTC. It specifies CASSLQGTGQETQYF.

This chain joins TRBV6-1 and TRBJ2-5, with D possibly being TRBD1 (6 bases). The V gene's germline CDR1 is MNHNS and CDR2 SASEGT. The CDR3 has 14 residues. The ends were cut back, 11 bases at V and 0 bases at J, with 16 bases in the middle. DNA of the CDR3: TGTGCCGCAGGACCTACAGGGAACCAAGAGACCCAGTACTTC. Translating gives CAAGPTGNQETQYF.

J is TRBJ2-1 and V is TRBV5-4; TRBD2 agrees at 13 bases. The CDR3 length is 14 residues. The germline gives CDR1 SGHNT, CDR2 YYREEE (reference sequence). Trimming removed 0 bases from V and 14 bases from J; junction bases left unmatched: 5. The CDR3 protein is CASSLETSGGIEFF. CDR3 in DNA: TGTGCCAGCAGCTTGGAGACTAGCGGGGGGATTGAGTTCTTC.

The chain joins TRBV4-1 to TRBJ1-6, with 9 bases fitting TRBD1. The CDR3 length is 14 residues. J was trimmed by 7 bases and V by 8 bases; bases with no gene match: 6. From germline, CDR1 is MGHRA and CDR2 YSYEKL. CDR3 amino acids: CASGDRALNSPLHF. DNA of the CDR3: TGCGCCAGCGGGGACAGGGCTTTGAATTCACCCCTCCACTTT.

This clone was seen a few times. This chain joins TRBV6-6 and TRBJ1-1; D is unclear. Germline assignment: CDR1 MNHNY and CDR2 SVGAGI (reference sequence). With 2 bases removed from V and 2 bases from J, the gap between germline ends came to 9 bases. The CDR3 is made up of 14 amino acids. The CDR3 loop reads CASSYDGPNTEAFF. In DNA, the CDR3 is TGTGCCAGCAGTTACGACGGTCCTAACACTGAAGCTTTCTTT.

The genes are TRBV10-3 and TRBJ2-3; tentatively, D is TRBD1 (7 bases). Germline lookup yields CDR1 ENHRY and CDR2 SYGVKD. Trimming cost V 10 bases and J 4 bases, with 12 bases left between them. The CDR3 totals 12 residues. The CDR3 coding sequence is TGTGCCAGCGGGACAGAGGCAGATACGCAGTATTTT. Its protein product is CASGTEADTQYF.

Concerning this clone itself: Other nucleotide sequences in the sample specify the same CDR3. The rearrangement links TRBV30 to TRBJ2-5; D is undetermined. The CDR3 runs to 11 residues. The germline V gene has CDR1 GTSNPN and CDR2 SVGIG (reference sequence). Trimming removed 0 bases from V and 5 bases from J, with 4 bases in between. This chain's CDR3 is CAWSVKETQYF. The DNA for the CDR3 is TGTGCCTGGAGTGTAAAGGAGACCCAGTACTTC.

The V call is TRBV6-1, the J call TRBJ2-5; 8 bases agree with TRBD1. The V and J ends lost 6 bases and 6 bases, in that order; junction bases with no gene match: 9. The CDR3 contains 14 residues. CDR1 MNHNS and CDR2 SASEGT come from the germline V gene. The CDR3 bases are TGTGCCAGCAGCCTACCCGGACAGGGAAAGACCCAGTACTTC. This encodes CASSLPGQGKTQYF.

The CDR3: CAISESGGVNEKLFF. The CDR3 coding sequence is TGTGCCATCAGTGAGTCAGGGGGGGTGAATGAAAAACTGTTTTTT. The chain combines TRBV10-3 with TRBJ1-4; D is possibly TRBD1 (6 bases). The ends were cut back, 0 bases at V and 5 bases at J, with 10 bases in the middle. CDR1 and CDR2 (germline): ENHRY, SYGVKD. CDR3 length equals 15 residues.